This T cell receptor beta chain was identified during a study of blood T cell repertoires in COVID-19. Study background: COVID-19 samples, acute and convalescent, were from the United States, Italy and Spain. Sources were T cells, B-cell-depleted T cells, or PBMCs; the material itself was cDNA or gDNA.

The protocol was immunoSEQ multiplex PCR, while the TCRdb copy is restricted to in-frame clones and leaves out a portion. The sample yields roughly 440,000 clones, more than 70% seen once. CDR1 and CDR2 from the germline V gene are ENHRY and SYGVKD. The V and J ends lost 3 bases and 7 bases, in that order; junction bases with no gene match: 7. The CDR3 extends over 14 amino acids. This TCR was recovered from a woman aged 50 to 65 with COVID-19, enrolled during active disease. The rearrangement links TRBV10-3 to TRBJ2-7; TRBD2 aligns across 9 bases. Sequenced sample: peripheral blood. In DNA, the CDR3 is TGTGCCATCAGTGAAGAGTCTAGCGGGGAAGAGCAGTACTTC. Amino acids: CAISEESSGEEQYF.